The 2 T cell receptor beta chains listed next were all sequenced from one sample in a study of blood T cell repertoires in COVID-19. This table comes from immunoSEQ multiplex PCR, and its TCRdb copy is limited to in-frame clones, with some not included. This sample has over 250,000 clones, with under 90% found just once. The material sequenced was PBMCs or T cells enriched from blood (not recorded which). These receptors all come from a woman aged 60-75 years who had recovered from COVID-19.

CDR3 nucleotide sequence: TGCGCCAGCAGCTTGTTTTCTAGCTCCTACAATGAGCAGTTCTTC. Translated, it gives CASSLFSSSYNEQFF. The rearrangement joins TRBV5-1 to TRBJ2-1; D gene uncertain. The CDR3 runs 15 residues. Trimming cost V 1 base and J 0 bases, with 8 bases left between them. Germline-derived CDR1 and CDR2 are SGHRS and YFSETQ.

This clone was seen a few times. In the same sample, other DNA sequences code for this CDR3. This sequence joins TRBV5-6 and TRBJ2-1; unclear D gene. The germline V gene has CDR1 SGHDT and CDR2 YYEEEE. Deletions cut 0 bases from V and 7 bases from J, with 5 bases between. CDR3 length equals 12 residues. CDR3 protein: CASSLVRNEQFF. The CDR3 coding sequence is TGTGCCAGCAGCTTGGTCAGGAATGAGCAGTTCTTC.